This T cell receptor (beta chain) was documented in a study of technical replicates of blood from a few donors. Clones were sequenced by immunoSEQ multiplex PCR, and TCRdb holds only the in-frame ones, with some missing. The sample has roughly 60,000 clones; 90% to 95% are singletons. Sequencing was done on a sample of PBMCs. This receptor was identified in a human donor in good health. Some clones in this sample may be carry-over from other donors' samples.

The CDR3 nucleotides are TGCGCCAGCAGCCAAGATGCCGCGGGAAGCAATCAGCCCCAGCATTTT. Protein product: CASSQDAAGSNQPQHF. The chain carries TRBV4-3 and TRBJ1-5; D is ambiguous. The germline gives CDR1 LGHNA, CDR2 YSLEER. There are 16 residues in the CDR3. With 0 bases removed from V and 1 base from J, the gap between germline ends came to 10 bases.